This TCR beta chain appears in the sequencing data of a study of blood T cell repertoires in COVID-19. About the study: Researchers got acute and convalescent COVID-19 samples from the United States, Italy and Spain. T cells, B-cell-depleted T cells, or PBMCs supplied cDNA or gDNA.

The authors' processing: Amplification of reference gene primers was used by the study to estimate nucleated cell counts. Profiled with immunoSEQ multiplex PCR; TCRdb holds only in-frame clones, not every one. V and J calls and clone size are given by that table; D and trimming were obtained from the DNA. The repertoire has 110,000 or so clones, about 87% of them found once; the top ten carry approximately 1.1%. The CDR3 has 13 residues. Germline CDR1 is ENHRY and CDR2 is SYGVKD. J lost 6 bases, V lost 6 bases, and 7 bases had no gene match. The receptor comes from a human donor in a cohort sampled during active COVID-19. V and J are TRBV10-3 and TRBJ1-2, with 7 bases lining up with TRBD1. The sample comprised peripheral blood. CDR3 sequence reads: CAIRGGVGNGYTF. CDR3 in DNA: TGTGCCATCAGAGGGGGCGTGGGGAATGGCTACACCTTC.